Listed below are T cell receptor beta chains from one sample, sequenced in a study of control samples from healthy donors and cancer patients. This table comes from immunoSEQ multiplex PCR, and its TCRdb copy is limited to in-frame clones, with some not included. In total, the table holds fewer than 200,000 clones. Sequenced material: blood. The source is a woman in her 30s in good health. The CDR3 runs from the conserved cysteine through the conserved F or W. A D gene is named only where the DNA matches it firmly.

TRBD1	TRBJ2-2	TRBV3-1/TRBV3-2	TGTGCCAGTGCCGGTGGGACAGGGAAATTTGGGGAGCTGTTTTTT	CASAGGTGKFGELFF
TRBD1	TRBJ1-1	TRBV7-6	TGTGCCAGCAGCCCAAGGACAGGGACGCCTGTGGGGAAAGCTTTCTTT	CASSPRTGTPVGKAFF
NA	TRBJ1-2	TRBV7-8	TGTGCCAGCAGCTTAGTAAGGGGCAGCTATGGCTACACCTTC	CASSLVRGSYGYTF
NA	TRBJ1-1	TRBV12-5	TGTGCTAGTGGTTTCATACTGGGGGGATACACTGAAGCTTTCTTT	CASGFILGGYTEAFF
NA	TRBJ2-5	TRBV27	TGTGCCAGCAGTAGTTTTCGACAGGGAGGAGAGACCCAGTACTTC	CASSSFRQGGETQYF
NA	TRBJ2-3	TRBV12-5	TGTGCTAGTGGTTTCGGGGGCAGCACAGATACGCAGTATTTT	CASGFGGSTDTQYF
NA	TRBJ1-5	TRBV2	TGTGCCAGCAGTGGAGAAGCTAGCAATCAGCCCCAGCATTTT	CASSGEASNQPQHF
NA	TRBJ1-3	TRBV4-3	TGCGCCAGCAGCCAAGATAGGGTAGGCTACGCTGGAAACACCATATATTTT	CASSQDRVGYAGNTIYF
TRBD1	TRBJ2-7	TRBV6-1	TGTGCCAGCAGTGAACCGGGACAGGGAGGTAACGAGCAGTACTTC	CASSEPGQGGNEQYF
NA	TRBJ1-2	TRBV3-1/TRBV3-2	TGTGCCAGCAGCCAAGAATGGAAAAATGGCTACACCTTC	CASSQEWKNGYTF
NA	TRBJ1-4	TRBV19	TGTGCCAGTAGTCTATGGAAAGAGATGTTTTTT	CASSLWKEMFF
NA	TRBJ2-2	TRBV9	TGTGCCAGCAGCCCTAGATGGTTGGAGGGGCGGACGTCCACCGGGGAGCTGTTTTTT	CASSPRWLEGRTSTGELFF
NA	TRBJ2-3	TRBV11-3	TGTGCCAGCAGCTTACATAGGGGCACAGATACGCAGTATTTT	CASSLHRGTDTQYF
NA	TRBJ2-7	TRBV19	TGTGCCAGTAAAGGTGGACCGTACGAGCAGTACTTC	CASKGGPYEQYF
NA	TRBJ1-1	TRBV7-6	TGTGCCAGCAGCCAAGGGGTAAGGGGCACTGAAGCTTTCTTT	CASSQGVRGTEAFF
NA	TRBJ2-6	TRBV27	TGTGCCAGCAGTTATATATCCTCTACTGGGGCCAACGTCCTGACTTTC	CASSYISSTGANVLTF
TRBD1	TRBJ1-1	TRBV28	TGTGCCAGCAAAATGCAGGGGGTTGGGAACACTGAAGCTTTCTTT	CASKMQGVGNTEAFF
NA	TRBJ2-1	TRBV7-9	TGTGCCAGCAGCGCACGGGGGAGCTCCTACAATGAGCAGTTCTTC	CASSARGSSYNEQFF
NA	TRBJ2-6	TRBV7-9	TGTGCCAGCAGGGGACCGGGACCAAACTCTGGGGCCAACGTCCTGACTTTC	CASRGPGPNSGANVLTF
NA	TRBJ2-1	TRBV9	TGTGCCAGCAGCGTAGCAGGGGACATCTACAATGAGCAGTTCTTC	CASSVAGDIYNEQFF
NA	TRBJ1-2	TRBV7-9	TGTGCCAGCAGCTTAATGGAGGGCGGTTATGGCTACACCTTC	CASSLMEGGYGYTF
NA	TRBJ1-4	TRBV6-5	TGTGCCAGCCGTTCCCATCTACCCACTAATGAAAAACTGTTTTTT	CASRSHLPTNEKLFF
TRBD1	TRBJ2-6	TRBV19	TGTGCCAGTGCTCATATACCTCCGTGGGGTCTAACAGGGGCCGGGGCCAACGTCCTGACTTTC	CASAHIPPWGLTGAGANVLTF
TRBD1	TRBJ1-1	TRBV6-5	TGTGCCAGCAGGGGACAGGCTAAGGAAGCTTTCTTT	CASRGQAKEAFF
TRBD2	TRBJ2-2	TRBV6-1	TGTGCCAGCAGTGTAACCGGGACTAGTCCTACCGGGGAGCTGTTTTTT	CASSVTGTSPTGELFF
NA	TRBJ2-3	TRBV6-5	TGTGCCAGCAGTTACTACAGAGCCGGAGATACGCAGTATTTT	CASSYYRAGDTQYF
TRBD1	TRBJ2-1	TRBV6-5	TGTGCCAGCACCGTCGACAGGGGGGCTTACAATGAGCAGTTCTTC	CASTVDRGAYNEQFF
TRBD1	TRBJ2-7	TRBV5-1	TGCGCCAGCAGCCCACAAGACAGGGGATACACCTACGAGCAGTACTTC	CASSPQDRGYTYEQYF
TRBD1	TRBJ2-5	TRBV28	TGTGCCAGCAGCCTGGACAGGGGGCGGAAGACCCAGTACTTC	CASSLDRGRKTQYF
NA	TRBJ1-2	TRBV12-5	TGTGCTAGTGGTTTGGGACAGGTGAATGGCTACACCTTC	CASGLGQVNGYTF
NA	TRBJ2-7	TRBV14	TGTGCCAGCAGCCAAGGCACCGGGACGGGCTCCTACGAGCAGTACTTC	CASSQGTGTGSYEQYF
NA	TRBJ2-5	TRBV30	TGTGCCTGGAGTGGCTTAGGGGATAGGGAGACCCAGTACTTC	CAWSGLGDRETQYF
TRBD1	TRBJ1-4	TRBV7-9	TGTGCCAGCAGCTTAGGGACAGGGGAGCTCTATGAAAAACTGTTTTTT	CASSLGTGELYEKLFF
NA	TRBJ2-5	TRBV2	TGTGCCGGTCACGCCGGGGAGCGAGAGACCCAGTACTTC	CAGHAGERETQYF
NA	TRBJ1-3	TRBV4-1	TGCGCCAGCAGCCATGGCCGCACCATATATTTT	CASSHGRTIYF
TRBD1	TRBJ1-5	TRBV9	TGTGCCAGCAGCGTCGAGGGACAGGGGACTCAGCCCCAGCATTTT	CASSVEGQGTQPQHF
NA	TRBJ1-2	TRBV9	TGTGCCAGCAGCGGGTCAAACTATGGCTACACCTTC	CASSGSNYGYTF
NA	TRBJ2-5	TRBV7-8	TGTGCCAGCAGCTTAGAGTCGGCGGGGTCCCAAGAGACCCAGTACTTC	CASSLESAGSQETQYF
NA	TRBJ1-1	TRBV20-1	TGCAGGATACCGGGGGGCACTGAAGCTTTCTTT	CRIPGGTEAFF
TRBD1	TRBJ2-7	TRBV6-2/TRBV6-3	TGTGCCAGCAGCGACCCTCGGACAGGGGCTTGGGAGCAGTACTTC	CASSDPRTGAWEQYF
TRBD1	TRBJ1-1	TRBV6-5	TGTGCCACCTTACAGGGGGCGAACACTGAAGCTTTCTTT	CATLQGANTEAFF
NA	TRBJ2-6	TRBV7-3	TGTGCCAGCAGCTTAACGTTAGAGGGAGTCCTGACTTTC	CASSLTLEGVLTF
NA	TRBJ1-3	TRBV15	TGTGCCGCGGGGGACGGATACTCTGGAAACACCATATATTTT	CAAGDGYSGNTIYF
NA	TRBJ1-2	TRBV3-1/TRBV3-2	TGTGCCAGCAGCCAAGCTCTGGGGGATGGCTACACCTTC	CASSQALGDGYTF
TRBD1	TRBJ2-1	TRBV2	TGTGCCAGCAACCCCCGATCCGGGACAGGGGGCATCATTCATGAGCAGTTCTTC	CASNPRSGTGGIIHEQFF
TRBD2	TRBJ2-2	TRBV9	TGTGCCAGCAGCGTAGGGCTAGCGGGGGTAAGCACCGGGGAGCTGTTTTTT	CASSVGLAGVSTGELFF
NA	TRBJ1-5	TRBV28	TGTGCCAGCAGGGCCCCCCGTGGGAGGGGCAATCAGCCCCAGCATTTT	CASRAPRGRGNQPQHF
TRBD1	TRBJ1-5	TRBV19	TGTGCCAGTAGTCCCAGGGGGCTTGGCAATCAGCCCCAGCATTTT	CASSPRGLGNQPQHF
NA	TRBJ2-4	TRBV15	TGTGCCACCAGCAGGGGGACCGGAGCTAAAAACATTCAGTACTTC	CATSRGTGAKNIQYF
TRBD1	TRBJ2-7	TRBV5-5	TGTGCCAGCAGCTCCCAGGGGGCGCTCGCCTACGAGCAGTACTTC	CASSSQGALAYEQYF
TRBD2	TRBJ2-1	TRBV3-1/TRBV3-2	TGTGCCAGCAGCCATCTAGCGTTGTCGGGGGGGGCGCTTGAGCAGTTCTTC	CASSHLALSGGALEQFF
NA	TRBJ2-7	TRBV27	TGTGCCAGCAGACAGGGTAGGGGCTACGAGCAGTACTTC	CASRQGRGYEQYF
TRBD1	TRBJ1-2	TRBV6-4	TGTGCCAGCAGTGAAGACAGGGCATCCGGCTACACCTTC	CASSEDRASGYTF
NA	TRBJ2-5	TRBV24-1	TGTGCCACCAGCGCCACCGTCTCGGGTAGGACCCAAGAGACCCAGTACTTC	CATSATVSGRTQETQYF
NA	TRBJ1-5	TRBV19	TGTGCCAGTAGTTACAGCAGTAATAGCAATCAGCCCCAGCATTTT	CASSYSSNSNQPQHF
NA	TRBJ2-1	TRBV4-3	TGCGCCAGCAGCCCTCGAACTAGTTCCGATGAGCAGTTCTTC	CASSPRTSSDEQFF
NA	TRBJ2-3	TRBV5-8	TGTGCCAGCAGCCACACCAGGAACCACGGGCAGTATTTT	CASSHTRNHGQYF
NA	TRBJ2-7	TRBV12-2	TGTGCAAGTCGCAATTCCTGTCAGGACCCGTACATCTACGAGCAGTACTTC	CASRNSCQDPYIYEQYF
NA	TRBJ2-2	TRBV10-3	TGTGCCATCAGGCCTGACAGTAACACCGGGGAGCTGTTTTTT	CAIRPDSNTGELFF
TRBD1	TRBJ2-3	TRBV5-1	TGCGCCAGCAGGCCCGGGACAGCATACCCTAGCACAGATACGCAGTATTTT	CASRPGTAYPSTDTQYF